This entry features one T cell receptor beta chain sequence. No antigen is known for it. Within one base of it there is no much larger clone, and no base qualities were kept. This entry is derived from a study of blood T cell repertoires in COVID-19 (TCRdb year 2020). Some background on the complete study: The collaborator samples originated in the United States, Italy and Spain and spanned the acute and convalescent phases of COVID-19. The prospective study material was composed of cDNA or gDNA derived from T cells, B-cell-depleted T cells, or PBMCs. The dataset comprised deeply sampled blood TCRbeta repertoires from subjects exposed to, actively infected with, or recovered from COVID-19. The repertoires were released in a freely available public database intended as a resource for research on the immune response to SARS-CoV-2. The samples were drawn from two sources: the first 160 participants of the ongoing ImmuneRACE study, and 1,200 or so subjects contributed by 6 global collaborators. A de-identified subject ID, COVID-19 status, age in years and sex were almost always included in the sample metadata. Where available, HLA class I and class II types were obtained from metadata supplied by the sample provider rather than from assay-based typing.

TCRbeta CDR3 regions were amplified from genomic DNA by means of the immunoSEQ Assay, a bias-controlled multiplex PCR. From the authors' description of their analysis: Nucleated cell counts per sample were estimated from amplification of reference gene primers within the assay. To quantify the absolute abundance of each unique TCRbeta CDR3 rearrangement, sequence reads were collapsed and filtered. For each sample, productive Simpson clonality was calculated by taking the square root of Simpson's diversity index across productive rearrangements. TCRdb limited this immuneACCESS table to in-frame rearrangements with V and J called. A share of clones is missing; checked studies link under half to unresolved V genes, and the rest is unexplained. V, J and clone size are those of that table, while D and trimming were read from the DNA. For this sample the table gives around 65,000 clones, of which around 82% were detected only once. The biggest ten clones account for around 16% of the sample.

Whole blood was collected in K2EDTA tubes by collaborating institutions according to the institutions' own protocols. For TCRbeta analysis, collaborator samples were shipped as frozen whole blood, as isolated PBMCs, or as DNA extracted from either sample type. Reading the germline V gene (reference sequence) gives CDR1 SGHKS and CDR2 YYEKEE. The CDR3 contains 14 residues, cysteine and phenylalanine counted. Just the 42-base CDR3 DNA is kept, in frame starting at base 1. Trimming accounts for 1 base at V and 1 base at J, while the number of junction bases matched to no gene is 1. The paper's findings and limits, for the study overall: How much clinical and demographic metadata was included differed by source and by participant, and the metadata was provided uncurated.

Sequences were obtained from peripheral blood. The sequence derives from an elderly man with active COVID-19. The chain is encoded by TRBV5-5 joined to TRBJ1-1; TRBD1 matches 7 bases in the middle. The bases read TGTGCCAGCAGCTTGTCAGGGGGGAACACTGAAGCTTTCTTT. Its coded protein is CASSLSGGNTEAFF.